These 15 T cell receptor beta chains were sequenced from one sample in a study of T cell clusters in autoimmune cytopenias. TRB was amplified from roughly 250 ng of peripheral blood genomic DNA per sample. TRB rearrangements were amplified by touch-down multiplex PCR with mixed TRB-A/B primers. TCRdb re-called the multiplex PCR reads and catalogs CDR3 proteins one per entry, DNA excluded. Its listing shows 13,000 to 15,000 distinct CDR3 sequences. Sample: peripheral blood. These receptors were taken from a human donor with an autoimmune cytopenia or autoimmune hepatitis (not recorded which).

V is TRBV6-5 and J is TRBJ2-1. The germline gives CDR1 MNHEY, CDR2 SVGAGI. The CDR3 runs 15 residues. CDR3 sequence reads: CASSEARTPYNEQFF.

This clonotype is medium-sized by frequency. The chain is built from TRBV19 and TRBJ2-2; absent DNA, TCRdb's TRBD1 call cannot be checked. The CDR3 spans 14 residues. Germline CDR1 reads LNHDA; CDR2 reads SQIVND (reference sequence). This CDR3 is CASSRDGNTGELFF.

The CDR3 here is CASSSRAGGYNEQFF. This chain joins TRBV19 and TRBJ2-1; lacking DNA, the TRBD1 call made by TCRdb goes unchecked. The CDR3 has 15 amino acids. Germline lookup yields CDR1 LNHDA and CDR2 SQIVND (reference sequence). The complete variable domain, with remaining parts taken from reference TRBV19 and TRBJ2-1, reads DGGITQSPKYLFRKEGQNVTLSCEQNLNHDAMYWYRQDPGQGLRLIYYSQIVNDFQKGDIAEGYSVSREKKESFPLTVTSAQKNPTAFYLCASSSRAGGYNEQFFGPGTRLTVL.

Judged by frequency, this clonotype is medium-sized. The chain has TRBV12-3 or TRBV12-4 and TRBJ2-7; TCRdb selects TRBD2, and the lack of DNA leaves this call unchecked. CDR3 size: 14 residues. The CDR3: CASSLGPILHEQYF.

V gene TRBV5-5 combines with J gene TRBJ2-3; the TCRdb D gene call, TRBD1, has no DNA to confirm it. The CDR3 sequence is 14 residues long. Germline V gene data show CDR1 as SGHKS and CDR2 as YYEKEE (reference sequence). The CDR3 region is CASSLDLGGSTQYF. The complete variable domain, with remaining parts taken from reference TRBV5-5 and TRBJ2-3, reads DAGVTQSPTHLIKTRGQQVTLRCSPISGHKSVSWYQQVLGQGPQFIFQYYEKEERGRGNFPDRFSARQFPNYSSELNVNALLLGDSALYLCASSLDLGGSTQYFGPGTRLTVL.

This chain uses TRBV20-1 with TRBJ2-7. CDR1 and CDR2 (germline): DFQATT, SNEGSKA (reference sequence). The CDR3 has 14 amino acids. The chain's CDR3 is CSAREPGNAYEQYF.

V usage is TRBV4-2 and J usage is TRBJ1-2; the TCRdb D gene call, TRBD1, has no DNA to confirm it. The V gene's germline CDR1 is LGHNA and CDR2 YNFKEQ. This CDR3 is built from 15 residues. CDR3 loop: CASSLRPGTGDGYTF.

The chain uses TRBV12-3 or TRBV12-4 and TRBJ1-2; the D call from TCRdb, TRBD1, cannot be confirmed without DNA. CDR3 size: 14 residues. CDR3 amino acids: CASSLDRGAYGYTF.

The chain couples TRBV7-9 to TRBJ2-1; TCRdb's D call of TRBD2 is untestable without DNA. Germline V CDR1 and CDR2: SEHNR, FQNEAQ (reference sequence). The CDR3 is 14 amino acids. The CDR3 loop reads CATRTSGGLHEQFF.

This chain uses TRBV30 with TRBJ2-3; TCRdb's D call, TRBD2, is unchecked because there is no DNA. Germline V gene data show CDR1 as GTSNPN and CDR2 as SVGIG (reference sequence). The CDR3 has 14 amino acids. This CDR3 is CASTSGGITDTQYF.

This chain connects TRBV5-4 to TRBJ1-3. CDR3 length: 12 residues. Per germline, CDR1 SGHNT and CDR2 YYREEE (reference sequence). CDR3 protein: CASMGIGNTIYF.

The V and J genes are TRBV5-6 and TRBJ2-3; TCRdb's D gene call, TRBD2, goes unchecked for lack of DNA. Germline lookup yields CDR1 SGHDT and CDR2 YYEEEE. This CDR3 region has 12 residues. This CDR3 reads CASSLAGGTQYF.

The chain joins TRBV19 to TRBJ2-7; TCRdb's D call of TRBD1 is untestable without DNA. Germline loops: CDR1 LNHDA, CDR2 SQIVND (reference sequence). The CDR3 is 13 residues long. The CDR3 reads CATARDTFYEQYF. The full variable domain, in which reference TRBV19 and TRBJ2-7 provide the parts outside the CDR3, is DGGITQSPKYLFRKEGQNVTLSCEQNLNHDAMYWYRQDPGQGLRLIYYSQIVNDFQKGDIAEGYSVSREKKESFPLTVTSAQKNPTAFYLCATARDTFYEQYFGPGTRLTVT.

The CDR3 spells CASWGTEAVYGYTF. The V call is TRBV6-1, the J call TRBJ1-2. The CDR3 consists of 14 residues. CDR1 is MNHNS, CDR2 SASEGT, per germline.

The V and J genes are TRBV6-6 and TRBJ2-5; TCRdb outputs TRBD1, but without DNA this stays unchecked. This CDR3 region has 15 residues. Per germline, CDR1 MNHNY and CDR2 SVGAGI (reference sequence). CDR3 sequence reads: CASSPPGGGGETQYF.